The rows below give T cell receptor beta chains drawn from one sample of a study of CD8 T cells in ankylosing spondylitis. From the 5' RACE reads, TCRdb called clonotypes with MiXCR, one entry per CDR3 protein. The data contain 200,000 or so distinct CDR3 sequences, about a quarter of them seen just once; the ten biggest clones take up about 7%. Input material: blood, either unsorted or a sorted T cell fraction (not recorded which). The receptors were sampled from a male donor with ankylosing spondylitis or in good health (not recorded which). CDR3s include the opening cysteine and the closing phenylalanine or tryptophan. Each record gives: J gene, V gene, clone size, D gene, CDR3 protein, CDR3 DNA. A D gene is named only where the DNA matches it firmly. Expanded clones are given a class, and other clones once, few, many or no size at all.

>TRBJ2-7|TRBV5-8|NA|NA
CASNNLLGQQSSYEQYF
TGTGCCAGCAACAACTTATTAGGACAGCAAAGCTCCTACGAGCAGTACTTC
>TRBJ2-2|TRBV20-1|many|TRBD1
CLGQGDTGELFF
TGCCTAGGACAGGGGGACACCGGGGAGCTGTTTTTT
>TRBJ2-1|TRBV20-1|once|NA
CSARAFEDEQFF
TGCAGTGCTAGGGCCTTTGAGGATGAGCAGTTCTTC
>TRBJ2-2|TRBV6-5|many|NA
CASSFSDGYTGELFF
TGTGCCAGCAGTTTCTCCGACGGATACACCGGGGAGCTGTTTTTT
>TRBJ1-1|TRBV12-3/TRBV12-4|NA|NA
CASSRGGRTEAFF
TGTGCCAGCAGCCGCGGGGGTCGGACTGAAGCTTTCTTT
>TRBJ2-6|TRBV28|many|NA
CASNGSGANVLTF
TGTGCCAGCAACGGCTCTGGGGCCAACGTCCTGACTTTC
>TRBJ2-3|TRBV19|few|TRBD2
CASSTTGRSLETQYF
TGTGCCAGTAGTACAACCGGGAGGTCCCTAGAGACGCAGTATTTT
>TRBJ1-1|TRBV5-1|many|TRBD1
CASSPGWTGRNTEAFF
TGCGCCAGCAGCCCTGGCTGGACAGGGAGGAACACTGAAGCTTTCTTT
>TRBJ2-7|TRBV6-5|NA|NA
CASSYGRAAAYEQYF
TGTGCCAGCAGTTACGGGCGGGCAGCGGCCTATGAGCAGTACTTC
>TRBJ2-5|TRBV5-1|few|NA
CASSSFGAEGETQYF
TGCGCCAGCAGCTCGTTTGGGGCGGAGGGGGAGACCCAGTACTTC
>TRBJ2-1|TRBV12-3/TRBV12-4|many|TRBD2
CASSRLAGRYNEQFF
TGTGCCAGCAGCAGACTAGCGGGAAGGTACAATGAGCAGTTCTTC
>TRBJ2-7|TRBV6-2/TRBV6-3|NA|TRBD2
CASSYLGTSGHYEQYF
TGTGCCAGCAGTTATCTGGGGACTAGCGGTCACTACGAGCAGTACTTC
>TRBJ2-3|TRBV4-2|few|TRBD2
CASSRDDGREADTQYF
TGTGCCAGCAGCCGAGACGATGGGAGGGAGGCAGATACGCAGTATTTT
>TRBJ2-7|TRBV29-1|many|NA
CSVGRNAYEQYF
TGCAGCGTTGGCCGGAATGCCTACGAGCAGTACTTC
>TRBJ2-1|TRBV9|many|NA
CASTIGQYNEQFF
TGTGCCAGCACGATAGGGCAGTACAATGAGCAGTTCTTC
>TRBJ2-7|TRBV4-1|NA|TRBD2
CASSQDSTSGTYEQYF
TGCGCCAGCAGCCAAGATTCTACTAGCGGGACCTACGAGCAGTACTTC
>TRBJ2-1|TRBV29-1|few|TRBD2
CSAGGRLAGGPSYNEQFF
TGCAGCGCTGGGGGTAGGTTAGCGGGAGGGCCGAGTTACAATGAGCAGTTCTTC
>TRBJ1-5|TRBV27|many|NA
CASASQGRNQPQHF
TGTGCCAGCGCTTCTCAGGGGCGCAATCAGCCCCAGCATTTT
>TRBJ2-2|TRBV6-1|many|TRBD1
CASHPRTGLFTNTGELFF
TGTGCCAGCCATCCTCGGACAGGGTTGTTTACGAACACCGGGGAGCTGTTTTTT
>TRBJ1-2|TRBV6-1|few|NA
CASRRAPSYGYTF
TGTGCCAGCCGTCGGGCGCCGTCTTATGGCTACACCTTC
>TRBJ1-2|TRBV20-1|few|NA
CSASLVGNGYTF
TGCAGTGCTAGTTTAGTGGGGAATGGCTACACCTTC
>TRBJ2-3|TRBV3-1|many|NA
CASSQTRASTDTQYF
TGTGCCAGCAGCCAAACGCGGGCTAGCACAGATACGCAGTATTTT
>TRBJ1-1|TRBV20-1|NA|NA
CSASRQKNTEAFF
TGCAGTGCTAGTCGTCAGAAGAACACTGAAGCTTTCTTT
>TRBJ1-5|TRBV12-3/TRBV12-4|few|TRBD1
CASSMNRGQPQHF
TGTGCCAGCAGTATGAACAGGGGTCAGCCCCAGCATTTT
>TRBJ2-3|TRBV20-1|few|TRBD2
CSAESGRTDTQYF
TGCAGTGCCGAGAGCGGGAGGACAGATACGCAGTATTTT
>TRBJ2-2|TRBV18|NA|TRBD1
CASSPPGQATGELFF
TGTGCCAGCTCACCACCGGGACAGGCGACCGGGGAGCTGTTTTTT
>TRBJ1-2|TRBV5-1|NA|TRBD1
CASSPDRGRYGYTF
TGCGCCAGCAGCCCGGACAGGGGAAGGTATGGCTACACCTTC
>TRBJ1-4|TRBV6-6|NA|NA
CASSDPLDEKLFF
TGTGCCAGCAGTGACCCCCTAGATGAAAAACTGTTTTTT
>TRBJ2-1|TRBV10-3|many|TRBD2
CAINSGDSYNEQFF
TGTGCCATCAATAGCGGGGACTCCTACAATGAGCAGTTCTTC
>TRBJ2-5|TRBV20-1|few|NA
CSASGTFQETQYF
TGCAGTGCTAGCGGGACTTTCCAAGAGACCCAGTACTTC
>TRBJ2-3|TRBV7-6|few|TRBD2
CASSFSGVSDTQYF
TGTGCCAGCAGCTTCAGCGGGGTCTCAGATACGCAGTATTTT